These 30 T cell receptor beta chains were all obtained from the same sample, sequenced in a study of cytomegalovirus exposure and HLA in healthy donors. The PCR contained 60 Vbeta and 13 Jbeta primers. Generated by immunoSEQ multiplex PCR, the TCRdb table keeps only in-frame clones and is missing some. The table includes approximately 100,000 clones, 60% to 85% detected once. The specimen was PBMCs. Every receptor here comes from a woman younger than 35 in good health and CMV-seropositive.

This clone showed up just a few times. The chain couples TRBV30 to TRBJ1-2, with D perhaps TRBD1 (6 bases). The V gene lost 3 bases and the J gene lost 9 bases, with 23 bases spanning the gap. The CDR3 runs 15 residues. Germline CDR1 is GTSNPN and CDR2 is SVGIG (reference sequence). The CDR3 protein is CAWSVTGPRLDRYTF. The CDR3 DNA is TGTGCCTGGAGCGTGACAGGCCCCAGACTGGATCGCTACACCTTC.

In this sample, this clone turned up a few times. This rearrangement joins TRBV5-1 to TRBJ2-7, with 8 bases matching TRBD2. The V segment lost 6 bases and the J segment 4 bases; nucleotides outside the gene matches: 9. The V gene's germline CDR1 is SGHRS and CDR2 YFSETQ. This CDR3 is 14 amino acids long. CDR3 bases: TGCGCCAGCACGATTCCGGGAGGGCCTTACGAGCAGTACTTC. It yields the protein CASTIPGGPYEQYF.

V gene TRBV30 combines with J gene TRBJ2-3, with 8 bases lining up with TRBD2. From germline, CDR1 is GTSNPN and CDR2 SVGIG (reference sequence). Losses at the gene ends were 2 bases for V and 2 bases for J; bases not matched to a gene: 27. The CDR3 is made up of 22 amino acids. CDR3: CAWSHWTDSSGTRKGYTDTQYF. The CDR3 nucleotides read TGTGCCTGGAGTCACTGGACGGATTCCTCCGGGACTAGAAAAGGTTACACAGATACGCAGTATTTT.

J is TRBJ2-4 and V is TRBV6-5; 7 bases map to TRBD2. The CDR3 spans 15 residues. V trimming: 2 bases; J trimming: 12 bases; junction bases outside the gene matches: 13. The germline V gene has CDR1 MNHEY and CDR2 SVGAGI. In nucleotides, the CDR3 is TGTGCCAGCAGTTACGGCACCGGGACTACACTCACTCAGTACTTC. Residues: CASSYGTGTTLTQYF.

This clone has a single count. This sequence joins TRBV19 and TRBJ1-1; D unclear. Germline CDR1 and CDR2: LNHDA and SQIVND (reference sequence). The CDR3 extends over 12 amino acids. The germline V and J ends were trimmed by 8 bases and 1 base, with 8 bases remaining between them. CDR3 coding DNA: TGTGCCAGTGGAGCCGGGAACACTGAAGCTTTCTTT. It is translated as CASGAGNTEAFF.

The genes are TRBV5-1 and TRBJ2-1; D is perhaps TRBD2 (5 bases). Trimming shortened V by 4 bases and J by 5 bases, and 7 bases separated the two germline ends. CDR3 length: 12 residues. Germline CDR1 reads SGHRS; CDR2 reads YFSETQ. The CDR3 DNA sequence: TGCGCCAGCAGCGTCGGGAACAATGAGCAGTTCTTC. It yields the protein CASSVGNNEQFF. Filled out from reference TRBV5-1 and TRBJ2-1, the complete variable domain reads KAGVTQTPRYLIKTRGQQVTLSCSPISGHRSVSWYQQTPGQGLQFLFEYFSETQRNKGNFPGRFSGRQFSNSRSEMNVSTLELGDSALYLCASSVGNNEQFFGPGTRLTVL.

The rearrangement joins TRBV2 to TRBJ2-1; 7 bases line up with TRBD1. The CDR3 totals 13 residues. The germline V gene has CDR1 SNHLY and CDR2 FYNNEI. Trimming cost V 11 bases and J 3 bases; bases outside gene matches: 7. In nucleotides, the CDR3 is TGTGCCGGGCTACGGGACAGCTACAATGAGCAGTTCTTC. Translated: CAGLRDSYNEQFF.

V and J are TRBV25-1 and TRBJ1-1; a weak D match, TRBD1 (5 bases). V was clipped by 7 bases and J by 1 base, with 16 bases between them. The CDR3 extends over 15 amino acids. CDR1 and CDR2 from the germline V gene are MGHDK and SYGVNS. The CDR3 DNA is TGTGCCAGCATTTCCCAAGACAGACGGAACACTGAAGCTTTCTTT. It codes for CASISQDRRNTEAFF. Full variable domain (outside the CDR3, taken from reference TRBV25-1 and TRBJ1-1): EADIYQTPRYLVIGTGKKITLECSQTMGHDKMYWYQQDPGMELHLIHYSYGVNSTEKGDLSSESTVSRIRTEHFPLTLESARPSHTSQYLCASISQDRRNTEAFFGQGTRLTVV.

This rearrangement joins TRBV7-6 to TRBJ1-2; TRBD1 matches 7 bases. In germline, CDR1 is SGHVS, CDR2 FNYEAQ. The CDR3 loop spans 14 amino acids. Trimming removed 5 bases from V and 2 bases from J; junction bases left unmatched: 5. The CDR3 nucleotides read TGTGCCAGCAGCCGCGGGACAGACAACTATGGCTACACCTTC. Translation: CASSRGTDNYGYTF. Using reference TRBV7-6 and TRBJ1-2 for the parts outside the CDR3, the full variable domain is GAGVSQSPRYKVTKRGQDVALRCDPISGHVSLYWYRQALGQGPEFLTYFNYEAQQDKSGLPNDRFSAERPEGSISTLTIQRTEQRDSAMYRCASSRGTDNYGYTFGSGTRLTVV.

The chain couples TRBV6-1 to TRBJ1-2; possibly TRBD1 for D (5 bases). The CDR3 runs 13 residues. CDR1 and CDR2 from the germline V gene are MNHNS and SASEGT. Trimming shortened V by 7 bases and J by 4 bases, and 13 bases separated the two germline ends. The CDR3 region is CASKDRLSYGYTF. In DNA form, the CDR3 reads TGTGCCAGCAAAGACAGATTGAGCTATGGCTACACCTTC.

The rearrangement uses TRBV5-5 and TRBJ2-7; D gene unclear. V was shortened by 1 base and J by 6 bases, with 11 bases between the two germline ends. The CDR3 sequence is 13 residues long. The V gene's germline CDR1 is SGHKS and CDR2 YYEKEE (reference sequence). The CDR3 loop reads CASSLNIAFEQYF. The CDR3 nucleotides are TGTGCCAGCAGCTTGAATATAGCTTTCGAGCAGTACTTC.

The J gene is TRBJ2-7, the V gene TRBV7-9; 7 bases map to TRBD2. With 5 bases clipped from V and 3 bases from J, the junction kept 1 base outside the gene matches. This CDR3 region has 12 residues. CDR1 is SEHNR, CDR2 FQNEAQ, per germline (reference sequence). CDR3 amino acids: CASSRDYYEQYF. CDR3 nucleotide sequence: TGTGCCAGCAGCCGGGACTACTACGAGCAGTACTTC.

The V gene is TRBV19, the J gene TRBJ2-7; 12 bases line up with TRBD2. V lost 5 bases and J lost 1; bases outside the gene matches: 9. The CDR3 is 17 amino acids. The germline gives CDR1 LNHDA, CDR2 SQIVND (reference sequence). Written as DNA, the CDR3 is TGTGCCAGTAGTTCCCTATTGACTAGCGGGAGATCCTACGAGCAGTACTTC. This sequence encodes CASSSLLTSGRSYEQYF.

The chain uses TRBV6-1 and TRBJ1-1; no clear D. This CDR3 region has 13 residues. The V and J ends lost 5 bases and 0 bases respectively, with 7 bases between them. Germline V lookup: CDR1 MNHNS, CDR2 SASEGT. CDR3 protein: CASSTAMNTEAFF. The CDR3 DNA reads TGTGCCAGCAGTACCGCGATGAACACTGAAGCTTTCTTT.

This rearrangement joins TRBV27 to TRBJ2-1; possible D gene TRBD1, 5 bases. Germline CDR1 reads MNHEY; CDR2 reads SMNVEV (reference sequence). Trimming cost V 3 bases and J 9 bases, with 15 bases left between them. The length of the CDR3 is 14 residues. The CDR3 region is CASSFTGRSGEQFF. CDR3 in DNA: TGTGCCAGCAGTTTCACAGGAAGGTCGGGTGAGCAGTTCTTC.

The chain uses TRBV5-1 and TRBJ2-3, with D perhaps TRBD2 (5 bases). Germline V lookup: CDR1 SGHRS, CDR2 YFSETQ. CDR3 size: 15 residues. The V gene lost 0 bases and the J gene lost 5 bases, with 13 bases spanning the gap. The CDR3 protein is CASSLGALAGDTQYF. Written as DNA, the CDR3 is TGCGCCAGCAGCTTGGGGGCTCTGGCGGGAGATACGCAGTATTTT.

The chain has TRBV5-1 and TRBJ1-1, with D tentatively TRBD1 (6 bases). Germline assignment: CDR1 SGHRS and CDR2 YFSETQ. V was shortened by 3 bases and J by 0 bases, with 12 bases between the two germline ends. This CDR3 spans 15 amino acids. CDR3: CASSSQGTVNTEAFF. CDR3 bases: TGCGCCAGCAGCTCCCAGGGGACGGTGAACACTGAAGCTTTCTTT.

This clone has a handful of counts. V and J are TRBV29-1 and TRBJ1-1; 7 bases map to TRBD1. The CDR3 is 12 residues long. Per germline, CDR1 SQVTM and CDR2 ANQGSEA. V shed 7 bases and J 7 bases; nucleotides not matched to a gene: 9. CDR3 sequence reads: CSAHRDSIEAFF. The CDR3 nucleotides read TGCAGCGCTCACCGGGACAGTATTGAAGCTTTCTTT. Full variable domain (missing parts from reference TRBV29-1 and TRBJ1-1): SAVISQKPSRDICQRGTSLTIQCQVDSQVTMMFWYRQQPGQSLTLIATANQGSEATYESGFVIDKFPISRPNLTFSTLTVSNMSPEDSSIYLCSAHRDSIEAFFGQGTRLTVV.

V gene TRBV6-1 combines with J gene TRBJ1-2; no clear D. This CDR3 region has 14 residues. V was cut by 0 bases and J by 6 bases, with 11 bases left in between. Germline V gene lookup returns CDR1 MNHNS and CDR2 SASEGT. This CDR3 reads CASSEAGRPNGYTF. The CDR3 nucleotides are TGTGCCAGCAGTGAAGCGGGCAGACCAAATGGCTACACCTTC.

The rearrangement uses TRBV30 and TRBJ2-7; 12 bases line up with TRBD2. In germline, CDR1 is GTSNPN, CDR2 SVGIG (reference sequence). The CDR3 is made up of 14 amino acids. V lost 6 bases, J lost 7 bases, and 10 bases stayed unmatched. CDR3 amino acids: CACPSGRAVGEQYF. CDR3 in DNA: TGTGCCTGCCCTAGCGGGAGGGCCGTAGGAGAGCAGTACTTC.

The sample holds one count of this clone. The rearrangement uses TRBV28 and TRBJ1-5, with D possibly matching TRBD1 (5 bases). The CDR3 extends over 14 amino acids. Germline V gene lookup returns CDR1 MDHEN and CDR2 SYDVKM. V lost 3 bases, J lost 2 bases, and 8 bases lay in between. CDR3 DNA sequence: TGTGCCAGCAGTTTCACGGGGGGCAATCAGCCCCAGCATTTT. It yields the protein CASSFTGGNQPQHF.

This CDR3 reads CASSSGQGGYEQYF. CDR3 DNA: TGTGCCAGCAGTTCCGGACAGGGTGGCTACGAGCAGTACTTC. The chain uses TRBV28 and TRBJ2-7; TRBD1 aligns across 8 bases. Germline assignment: CDR1 MDHEN and CDR2 SYDVKM. V lost 4 bases, J lost 3 bases, and 5 bases stayed unmatched. The CDR3 contains 14 residues. The complete variable domain, with remaining parts taken from reference TRBV28 and TRBJ2-7, reads DVKVTQSSRYLVKRTGEKVFLECVQDMDHENMFWYRQDPGLGLRLIYFSYDVKMKEKGDIPEGYSVSREKKERFSLILESASTNQTSMYLCASSSGQGGYEQYFGPGTRLTVT.

J is TRBJ2-7 and V is TRBV19, with TRBD2 identical over 7 bases. There are 14 residues in the CDR3. Trimming took 3 bases from V and 5 from J; bases not matched to a gene: 7. Germline V gene data show CDR1 as LNHDA and CDR2 as SQIVND (reference sequence). CDR3 coding DNA: TGTGCCAGTAGTATCGGCGGGAGCATTAACGAGCAGTACTTC. This codes for CASSIGGSINEQYF.

This chain uses TRBV28 with TRBJ2-7; 13 bases fit TRBD2. V dropped 5 bases and J dropped 3; count of bases not matched to a gene: 7. Germline V gives CDR1 MDHEN, CDR2 SYDVKM. The CDR3 is made up of 16 amino acids. CDR3 bases: TGTGCCAGCAGTGGGACCGGGACTAGCGGGATCTACGAGCAGTACTTC. Translation gives CASSGTGTSGIYEQYF.

Points on this clone: At one of its ends the junction is not consistent with the germline gene, which may arise from a read error. The rearrangement uses TRBV28 and TRBJ2-1, with 8 bases fitting TRBD1. CDR1 is MDHEN and CDR2 is SYDVKM in the germline V gene. The CDR3 spans 11 residues. In DNA, the CDR3 is TGTGCCAGCAGTTTACACCGGGACAGGCTCTTC. This codes for CASSLHRDRLF. Supplemented by reference TRBV28 and TRBJ2-1, the full variable domain reads DVKVTQSSRYLVKRTGEKVFLECVQDMDHENMFWYRQDPGLGLRLIYFSYDVKMKEKGDIPEGYSVSREKKERFSLILESASTNQTSMYLCASSLHRDRLFGPGTRLTVL.

V gene TRBV7-8 combines with J gene TRBJ1-2; unclear D gene. Germline V gives CDR1 SGHVS, CDR2 FQNEAQ. This CDR3 has 13 residues. Deletions cut 3 bases from V and 4 bases from J, with 9 bases between. CDR3 DNA: TGTGCCAGCAGCTTCGGGGATAGCTATGGCTACACCTTC. Translated, it gives CASSFGDSYGYTF.

The J gene is TRBJ2-1, the V gene TRBV30; TRBD2 matches 7 bases. CDR1 GTSNPN and CDR2 SVGIG come from the germline V gene (reference sequence). This CDR3 comprises 16 residues. Losses at the gene ends were 3 bases for V and 4 bases for J; bases not matched to a gene: 12. The CDR3 is CAWRFSPSGYYNEQFF. The CDR3 DNA is TGTGCCTGGAGGTTCTCACCTAGCGGCTATTACAATGAGCAGTTCTTC.

This rearrangement joins TRBV4-1 to TRBJ2-7; 9 bases map to TRBD1. This CDR3 has 17 residues. The V gene end was trimmed by 4 bases and the J gene end by 4 bases; junction bases not matched to a gene: 14. Germline assignment: CDR1 MGHRA and CDR2 YSYEKL. This CDR3 is CASSRLGVDRGEYEQYF. CDR3 DNA sequence: TGCGCCAGCAGCCGATTGGGAGTCGACAGGGGGGAGTACGAGCAGTACTTC.

The rearrangement links TRBV28 to TRBJ1-5; 7 bases agree with TRBD1. Germline CDR1 reads MDHEN; CDR2 reads SYDVKM. Losses at the gene ends were 8 bases for V and 1 base for J; bases not matched to a gene: 8. This CDR3 contains 15 residues. The CDR3 is CASGEQGHSNQPQHF. The CDR3, as DNA: TGTGCCAGCGGGGAACAGGGGCACAGCAATCAGCCCCAGCATTTT.

This rearrangement joins TRBV28 to TRBJ2-5; 9 bases fit TRBD1. V lost 6 bases and J lost 2; bases outside the gene matches: 1. The CDR3 length is 13 residues. Germline CDR1 reads MDHEN; CDR2 reads SYDVKM. The CDR3 region has the DNA TGTGCCAGCAGACAGGGGGCTCAAGAGACCCAGTACTTC. The encoded protein is CASRQGAQETQYF.